This T cell receptor (beta chain) was found in a study of blood T cell repertoires in COVID-19. Study-wide background: The United States, Italy and Spain were the sources of the acute and convalescent COVID-19 samples. The analysed material was cDNA or gDNA that came from T cells, B-cell-depleted T cells, or PBMCs.

Assay used: immunoSEQ multiplex PCR; TCRdb lists only in-frame clones, some missing. There are 200,000 to 250,000 clones in the sample; over 80% occur only once, and approximately 6.6% lies in the top ten. Grouping used clinical history reported by participants in a survey and questionnaire. All recovered Cohort 3 donors got two negative PCRs, got clearance, or saw symptom resolution. Between the trimmed V and J ends, which lost 7 bases and 6 bases, there was a span of 12 bases. The germline V gene encodes CDR1 MDHEN and CDR2 SYDVKM. The CDR3 is made up of 12 amino acids. Sequencing was done on a sample of PBMCs or T cells enriched from blood (not recorded which). The rearrangement links TRBV28 to TRBJ1-1; D gene ambiguous. The sequence came from a woman between 40 and 50 years old who had recovered from COVID-19. This CDR3 reads CASTHGRAEAFF. CDR3 DNA: TGTGCCAGCACACACGGCCGGGCTGAAGCTTTCTTT.